This TCR beta chain emerged from a study of cytomegalovirus exposure and HLA in healthy donors. The V gene's germline CDR1 is MNHEY and CDR2 SVGAGI. This CDR3 is 14 amino acids long. The J segment lost 1 base and the V segment lost 6 bases, leaving 4 bases of the junction unmatched. This clone is a singleton in its sample. Its antigen is not known. The study ran its PCR with 60 Vbeta and 13 Jbeta primers. Measured with immunoSEQ multiplex PCR; TCRdb has only the in-frame clones, and not every one. The sample consists of some 150,000 clones, roughly 74% of them appearing once. Regarding the study as a whole: According to an earlier analysis, most TCR beta V segments yielded productive rearrangements about 87% or about 30% of the time.

The sample consisted of PBMCs. This chain links TRBV6-5 with TRBJ2-3; TRBD2 matches at 7 bases. The clonotype originates from a man between 18 and 29 years old in good health and CMV-seronegative. The CDR3 here is CASSERGGTDTQYF. DNA for the CDR3: TGTGCCAGCAGCGAGCGGGGCGGCACAGATACGCAGTATTTT.